In its sample, the clone carrying this TCR beta chain was seen many times. This sample was taken from a study of early T cells in non-severe SARS-CoV-2 infection. Unique molecular identifier tags were affixed to discrete cDNA molecules. TCRdb redid the calling of the 5' RACE reads with MiXCR, one entry per CDR3 protein. The sample includes roughly 70,000 distinct CDR3 sequences, approximately 12% of them seen just once. The origin of this receptor is an adult who was a healthcare worker with PCR-confirmed SARS-CoV-2 infection or an uninfected control (not recorded which). Material: whole blood.

Here the CDR3 reads CASSLKGAGNYGYTF. In nucleotides, the CDR3 is TGTGCCAGCAGCCTGAAAGGCGCAGGGAACTATGGCTACACCTTC. The chain carries TRBV5-4 and TRBJ1-2, with D perhaps matching TRBD1 (5 bases). The CDR3 contains 15 residues. Trimming removed 4 bases at V and 2 bases at J, with 15 bases between. Germline V lookup: CDR1 SGHNT, CDR2 YYREEE (reference sequence).